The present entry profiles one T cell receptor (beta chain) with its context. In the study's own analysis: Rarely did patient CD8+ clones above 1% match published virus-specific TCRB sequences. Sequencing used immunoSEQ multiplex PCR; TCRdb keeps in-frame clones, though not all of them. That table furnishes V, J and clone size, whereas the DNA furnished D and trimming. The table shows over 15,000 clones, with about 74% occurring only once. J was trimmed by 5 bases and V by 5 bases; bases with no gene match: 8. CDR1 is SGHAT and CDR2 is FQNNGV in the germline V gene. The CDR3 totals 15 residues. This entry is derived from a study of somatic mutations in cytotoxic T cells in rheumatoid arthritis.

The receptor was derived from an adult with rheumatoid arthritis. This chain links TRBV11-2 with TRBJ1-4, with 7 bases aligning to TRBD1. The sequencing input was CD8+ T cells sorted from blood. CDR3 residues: CASSGWTGENEKLFF. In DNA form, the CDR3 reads TGTGCCAGCAGCGGGTGGACAGGAGAAAATGAAAAACTGTTTTTT.